This record looks at one T cell receptor (beta chain) sequence and its context. Its antigen is unidentified. This CDR3 is 17 amino acids long. V dropped 3 bases and J dropped 5 bases, with 21 bases sitting between them. The germline V gene encodes CDR1 KGHSH and CDR2 LQKENI. The data originate from a study of cytomegalovirus exposure and HLA in healthy donors. PCR employed 60 Vbeta and 13 Jbeta primers. The assay was immunoSEQ multiplex PCR, and TCRdb's table has in-frame clones only and misses some. The sample shows about 130,000 clones, about four fifths of them seen only once. Regarding the study as a whole: Analysis was carried out at a later point, and it linked a missense DCLRE1C variant to TCR beta V- and J-gene trimming. The authors listed 150 to 200 TCR beta chains as cytomegalovirus-associated.

The TCR comes from a man aged 18 to 29 in good health and CMV-seronegative. Sequenced: PBMCs. This chain uses TRBV18 with TRBJ2-3, with D perhaps matching TRBD1 (5 bases). The CDR3 nucleotides are TGTGCCAGCTCACCCCCCGTTCTTGGGGCCCTTCAAGATACGCAGTATTTT. Protein sequence: CASSPPVLGALQDTQYF.